This T cell receptor (beta chain) stems from a study of cytomegalovirus exposure and HLA in healthy donors. With 1 base removed from V and 9 bases from J, the gap between germline ends came to 19 bases. The length of the CDR3 is 17 residues. Germline loops: CDR1 MGHRA, CDR2 YSYEKL. Study results and limitations: Under in vitro conditions, three CMV-associated chains were confirmed as specific for CMV antigens.

Profiled with immunoSEQ multiplex PCR; TCRdb holds only in-frame clones, not every one. Among about 110,000 clones listed, approximately 86% were seen once. Notes on this clone: Its target is not known.

Input material: PBMCs. V usage is TRBV4-1 and J usage is TRBJ1-6; weak D call: TRBD1 (5 bases). The receptor's source is a young woman in good health and CMV-seronegative. CDR3 amino acids: CASSQAHVAGLGSPLHF. CDR3 DNA: TGCGCCAGCAGCCAAGCTCACGTTGCGGGACTCGGTTCACCCCTCCACTTT.